The 17 T cell receptor beta chains below come from one sample, sequenced in a study of human T cells and chemical hapten exposure. Sequencing started from total RNA isolated from unfractionated whole blood. Each cDNA molecule in the library carried unique molecular identifiers. A single record per CDR3 protein comes from TCRdb applying MiXCR to the reads. The sample carries 550 to 700 distinct CDR3 sequences, approximately 86% recorded once. The material sequenced was whole blood. The receptors were sampled from a human donor with alopecia, or a healthy volunteer (not recorded which). Some clones in this sample may be carry-over from other donors' samples. This table probably holds off-target reads from a library built for another chain.

J is TRBJ2-1 and V is TRBV12-5; 9 nucleotides agree with TRBD2. The junction had 13 bases not matched to a gene; V was cut back by 3 bases and J by 7 bases. Germline CDR1 reads LGHNT; CDR2 reads FRNRAP. This CDR3 spans 17 amino acids. The CDR3 region is CASGFLVAGAEGNEQFF. The CDR3 bases are TGTGCTAGTGGTTTCCTGGTAGCGGGGGCCGAGGGGAATGAGCAGTTCTTC. Complete variable domain (other parts from reference TRBV12-5 and TRBJ2-1): DARVTQTPRHKVTEMGQEVTMRCQPILGHNTVFWYRQTMMQGLELLAYFRNRAPLDDSGMPKDRFSAEMPDATLATLKIQPSEPRDSAVYFCASGFLVAGAEGNEQFFGPGTRLTVL.

The table lists this clonotype with a few counts. The chain combines TRBV27 with TRBJ1-4, with TRBD1 matching over 7 bases. The CDR3 runs to 15 residues. Germline CDR1 and CDR2: MNHEY and SMNVEV (reference sequence). After removal of 5 bases from V and 8 bases from J, the junction contained 11 bases not matched to a gene. The CDR3, as DNA: TGTGCCAGCAGTACCGACAGGGCCGGGCTAGAAAAACTGTTTTTT. Amino acid sequence: CASSTDRAGLEKLFF.

This chain links TRBV9 with TRBJ2-3; the D gene is possibly TRBD2 (7 bases). Germline loops: CDR1 SGDLS, CDR2 YYNGEE. CDR3 size: 19 residues. Trimming pared 1 base from V and 5 bases from J, leaving 26 bases between. Written as DNA, the CDR3 is TGTGCCAGCAGCGTATATGGGGGCCTGGGGGGGCGAGATAGAGATACGCAGTATTTT. Translated: CASSVYGGLGGRDRDTQYF.

The chain employs TRBV6-2 or TRBV6-3 and TRBJ1-1, with D unresolved. The CDR3 has 14 residues. The V gene's germline CDR1 is MNHEY and CDR2 SVGEGT. The V and J ends lost 2 bases and 1 base respectively, with 8 bases between them. The CDR3, as DNA: TGTGCCAGCAGTTACGACGGGGAGAACACTGAAGCTTTCTTT. The encoded protein is CASSYDGENTEAFF.

The chain employs TRBV5-1 and TRBJ2-7; D not resolved. The germline CDR1 and CDR2 sequences are SGHRS and YFSETQ. V lost 0 bases and J lost 4, with 5 bases in between. This CDR3 region has 12 residues. The CDR3 DNA sequence: TGCGCCAGCAGCTTGGACACTTACGAGCAGTACTTC. This gives the protein CASSLDTYEQYF.

The J gene is TRBJ1-1, the V gene TRBV7-3; TRBD1 matches at 10 bases. The V and J ends lost 4 bases and 0 bases, in that order; junction bases with no gene match: 14. The germline V gene encodes CDR1 SGHTA and CDR2 FQGTGA. The CDR3 contains 19 residues. CDR3 DNA: TGTGCCAGCAGCTCGGGACAGGGGTCATTGTCCTTAATGAACACTGAAGCTTTCTTT. It encodes CASSSGQGSLSLMNTEAFF.

The chain has TRBV7-9 and TRBJ1-4; D uncertain. Between the trimmed V and J ends, which lost 2 bases and 6 bases, there was a span of 10 bases. The CDR3 is 14 amino acids. Looked up from germline, CDR1 is SEHNR and CDR2 is FQNEAQ (reference sequence). The CDR3 DNA follows: TGTGCCAGCAGCTTAAGGAGGGAAGATGAAAAACTGTTTTTT. This gives the protein CASSLRREDEKLFF.

The chain couples TRBV27 to TRBJ2-2, with 8 nucleotides matching TRBD1. Germline values: CDR1 MNHEY, CDR2 SMNVEV (reference sequence). The V and J ends lost 5 bases and 4 bases, in that order; junction bases with no gene match: 9. The CDR3 runs to 16 residues. The CDR3 nucleotides read TGTGCCAGCAGTCTCGACAGGGGTCCTCTCACCGGGGAGCTGTTTTTT. Its protein is CASSLDRGPLTGELFF.

The chain employs TRBV5-5 and TRBJ1-1; TRBD1 is a possible D gene (5 bases). V was cut by 1 base and J by 4 bases, with 8 bases left in between. The CDR3 has 13 residues. Germline-derived CDR1 and CDR2 are SGHKS and YYEKEE (reference sequence). The CDR3 sequence is CASSLQGSTEAFF. As DNA, the CDR3 is TGTGCCAGCAGCTTGCAGGGATCCACTGAAGCTTTCTTT.

The gene calls are TRBV6-2 or TRBV6-3 and TRBJ2-1; 14 bases line up with TRBD2. Germline loops: CDR1 MNHEY, CDR2 SVGEGT. CDR3 length equals 15 residues. Trimming at V came to 6 bases and at J to 7 bases, leaving 5 bases not matched to a gene. Here the CDR3 reads CASRRLAGGPNEQFF. For the CDR3, the DNA is TGTGCCAGCAGAAGACTAGCGGGGGGGCCAAATGAGCAGTTCTTC.

This clonotype showed up just once. The chain recombines TRBV20-1 with TRBJ2-7; D is uncertain. CDR3 length: 14 residues. The V end was cut by 4 bases, the J end by 3 bases, with 16 bases between. Germline CDR1 reads DFQATT; CDR2 reads SNEGSKA (reference sequence). CDR3 residues: CSAIYGEGIYEQYF. The CDR3 DNA reads TGCAGTGCTATTTATGGGGAAGGGATCTACGAGCAGTACTTC.

The genes are TRBV9 and TRBJ2-1, with D possibly TRBD2 on 7 matching bases. The CDR3 extends over 14 amino acids. Trimming cost V 3 bases and J 8 bases, with 15 bases left between them. In germline, CDR1 is SGDLS, CDR2 YYNGEE. The CDR3 DNA reads as TGTGCCAGCAGCGACTGGGGGGGCAAGGATGAGCAGTTCTTC. Amino acid sequence: CASSDWGGKDEQFF.

This rearrangement joins TRBV2 to TRBJ1-4; 7 bases are a match to TRBD1. CDR1 is SNHLY and CDR2 is FYNNEI in the germline V gene. V shed 6 bases, J shed 3 bases, and the junction held 7 bases outside the gene matches. The CDR3 contains 15 residues. In nucleotides, the CDR3 is TGTGCCAGCAGCCAAGGACAGGTGGCTAATGAAAAACTGTTTTTT. Translated, it gives CASSQGQVANEKLFF.

The chain links TRBV18 to TRBJ1-6; D is unresolved. The CDR3 totals 14 residues. The germline V and J ends were trimmed by 5 bases and 7 bases, with 12 bases remaining between them. Germline-derived CDR1 and CDR2 are KGHSH and LQKENI. CDR3: CASSARADNSPLHF. As DNA, the CDR3 is TGTGCCAGCTCAGCCCGGGCCGACAATTCACCCCTCCACTTT. Looking up the rest from reference TRBV18 and TRBJ1-6 gives the full variable domain: NAGVMQNPRHLVRRRGQEARLRCSPMKGHSHVYWYRQLPEEGLKFMVYLQKENIIDESGMPKERFSAEFPKEGPSILRIQQVVRGDSAAYFCASSARADNSPLHFGNGTRLTVT.

V is TRBV12-3 or TRBV12-4 and J is TRBJ2-5, with no clear D. The CDR3 is made up of 11 amino acids. V lost 6 bases to trimming and J lost 5 bases, with 7 bases between them. The CDR3 DNA reads as TGTGCCAGCAGCCGGTTGGAGACCCAGTACTTC. Translated: CASSRLETQYF.

The genes are TRBV7-9 and TRBJ1-1, with TRBD1 matching 7 bases. This CDR3 is built from 14 residues. CDR1 is SEHNR and CDR2 is FQNEAQ in the germline V gene (reference sequence). Trimming took 5 bases from V and 2 from J; bases not matched to a gene: 5. CDR3 residues: CASSPGQYNTEAFF. DNA of the CDR3: TGTGCCAGCAGCCCGGGACAGTATAACACTGAAGCTTTCTTT.

This clonotype was observed a few times. J is TRBJ1-5 and V is TRBV5-1; D is ambiguous. The CDR3 spans 13 residues. The germline V gene has CDR1 SGHRS and CDR2 YFSETQ. V lost 5 bases to trimming and J lost 3 bases, with 9 bases between them. The CDR3 loop reads CASSFTFNQPQHF. CDR3 in DNA: TGCGCCAGCAGTTTTACCTTCAATCAGCCCCAGCATTTT.